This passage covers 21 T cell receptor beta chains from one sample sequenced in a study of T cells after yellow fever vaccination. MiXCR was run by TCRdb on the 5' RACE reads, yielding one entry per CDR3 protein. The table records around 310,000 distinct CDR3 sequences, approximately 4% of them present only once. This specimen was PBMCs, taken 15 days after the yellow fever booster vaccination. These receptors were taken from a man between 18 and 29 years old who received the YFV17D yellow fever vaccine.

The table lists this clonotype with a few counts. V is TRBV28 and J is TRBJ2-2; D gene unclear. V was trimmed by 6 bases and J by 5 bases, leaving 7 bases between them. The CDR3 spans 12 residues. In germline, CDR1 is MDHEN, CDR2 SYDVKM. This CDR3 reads CASSPETGELFF. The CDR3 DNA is TGTGCCAGCAGCCCAGAGACCGGGGAGCTGTTTTTT.

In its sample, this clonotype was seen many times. CDR3 coding DNA: TGTGCCAGCAGCGAGGGTTCCCCCTGGGGGACCCAGTACTTC. As protein: CASSEGSPWGTQYF. This chain joins TRBV7-2 and TRBJ2-5; TRBD2 might be the D (5 bases). This CDR3 is built from 14 residues. Germline V gene data show CDR1 as SGHTA and CDR2 as FQGNSA. With 5 bases removed from V and 7 bases from J, the gap between germline ends came to 17 bases.

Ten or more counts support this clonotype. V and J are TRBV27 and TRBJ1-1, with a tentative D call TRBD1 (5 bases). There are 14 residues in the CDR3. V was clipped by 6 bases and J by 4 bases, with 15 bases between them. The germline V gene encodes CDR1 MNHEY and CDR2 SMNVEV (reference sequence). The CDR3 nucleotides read TGTGCCAGCAGCGGGGACGGAGGGTTCACTGAAGCTTTCTTT. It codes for CASSGDGGFTEAFF.

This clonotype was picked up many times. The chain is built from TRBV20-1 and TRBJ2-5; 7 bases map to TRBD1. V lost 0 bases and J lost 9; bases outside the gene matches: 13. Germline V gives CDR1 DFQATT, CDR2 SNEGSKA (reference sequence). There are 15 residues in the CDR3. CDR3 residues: CSARDQGEPSGAQYF. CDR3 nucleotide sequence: TGCAGTGCTAGAGATCAGGGGGAGCCCTCCGGGGCCCAGTACTTC.

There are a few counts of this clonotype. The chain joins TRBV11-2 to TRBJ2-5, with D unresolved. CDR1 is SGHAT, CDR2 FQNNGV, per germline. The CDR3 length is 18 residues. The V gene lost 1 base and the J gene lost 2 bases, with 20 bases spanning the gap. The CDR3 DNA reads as TGTGCCAGCAGCTTAGGGGTTCGGGTTGTCCAGGATCAAGAGACCCAGTACTTC. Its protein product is CASSLGVRVVQDQETQYF.

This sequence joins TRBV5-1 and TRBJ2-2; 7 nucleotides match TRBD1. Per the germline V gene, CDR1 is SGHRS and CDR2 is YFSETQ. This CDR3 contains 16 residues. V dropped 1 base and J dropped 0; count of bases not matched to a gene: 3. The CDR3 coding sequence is TGCGCCAGCAGCTTGTCCGGGACAGCGAACACCGGGGAGCTGTTTTTT. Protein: CASSLSGTANTGELFF.

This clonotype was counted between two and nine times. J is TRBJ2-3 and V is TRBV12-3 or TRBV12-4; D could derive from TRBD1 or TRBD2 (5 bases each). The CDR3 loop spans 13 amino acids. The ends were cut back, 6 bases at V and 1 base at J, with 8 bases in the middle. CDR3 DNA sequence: TGTGCCAGCAGGGTGGGGGGCACAGATACGCAGTATTTT. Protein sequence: CASRVGGTDTQYF.

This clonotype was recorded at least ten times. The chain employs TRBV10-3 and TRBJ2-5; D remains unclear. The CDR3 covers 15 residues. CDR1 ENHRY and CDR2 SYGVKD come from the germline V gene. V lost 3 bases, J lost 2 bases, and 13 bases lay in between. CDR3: CAISDSKGTQETQYF. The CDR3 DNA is TGTGCCATCAGTGACTCGAAGGGCACGCAAGAGACCCAGTACTTC.

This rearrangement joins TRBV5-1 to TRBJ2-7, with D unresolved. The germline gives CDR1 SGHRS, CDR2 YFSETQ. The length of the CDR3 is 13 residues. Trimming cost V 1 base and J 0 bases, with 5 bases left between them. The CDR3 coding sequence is TGCGCCAGCAGCTTGTTGGACTCCTACGAGCAGTACTTC. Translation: CASSLLDSYEQYF.

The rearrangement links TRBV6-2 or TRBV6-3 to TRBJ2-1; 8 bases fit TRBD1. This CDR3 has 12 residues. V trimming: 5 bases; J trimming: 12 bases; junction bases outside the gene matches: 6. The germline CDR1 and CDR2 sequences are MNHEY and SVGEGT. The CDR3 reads CASSQIQGVQFF. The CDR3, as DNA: TGTGCCAGCAGTCAGATACAGGGGGTGCAGTTCTTC.

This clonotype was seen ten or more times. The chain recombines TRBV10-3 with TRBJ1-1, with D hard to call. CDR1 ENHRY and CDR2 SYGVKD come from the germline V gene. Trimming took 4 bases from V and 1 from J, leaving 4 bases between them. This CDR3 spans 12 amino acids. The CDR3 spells CAISGSNTEAFF. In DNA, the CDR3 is TGTGCCATCAGTGGGTCGAACACTGAAGCTTTCTTT.

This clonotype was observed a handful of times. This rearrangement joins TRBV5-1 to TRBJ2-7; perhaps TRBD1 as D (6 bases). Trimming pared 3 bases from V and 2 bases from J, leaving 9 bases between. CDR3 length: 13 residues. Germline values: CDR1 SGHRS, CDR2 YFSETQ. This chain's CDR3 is CASSSGTPYEQYF. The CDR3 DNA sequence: TGCGCCAGCAGCTCCGGGACACCCTACGAGCAGTACTTC.

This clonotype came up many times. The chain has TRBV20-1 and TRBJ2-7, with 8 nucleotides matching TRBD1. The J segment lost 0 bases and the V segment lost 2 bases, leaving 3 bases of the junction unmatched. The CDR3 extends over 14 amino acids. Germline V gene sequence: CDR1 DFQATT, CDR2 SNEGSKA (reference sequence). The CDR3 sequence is CSARRQGSSYEQYF. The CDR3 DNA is TGCAGTGCTAGAAGACAGGGGAGCTCCTACGAGCAGTACTTC.

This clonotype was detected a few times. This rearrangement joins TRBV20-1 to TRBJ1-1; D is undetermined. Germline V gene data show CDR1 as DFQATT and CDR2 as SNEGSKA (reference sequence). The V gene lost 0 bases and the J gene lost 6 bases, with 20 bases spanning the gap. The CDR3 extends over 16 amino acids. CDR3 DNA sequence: TGCAGTGCTAGAGAGGGTTATCCAAGACCACAGCCTGAAGCTTTCTTT. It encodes CSAREGYPRPQPEAFF.

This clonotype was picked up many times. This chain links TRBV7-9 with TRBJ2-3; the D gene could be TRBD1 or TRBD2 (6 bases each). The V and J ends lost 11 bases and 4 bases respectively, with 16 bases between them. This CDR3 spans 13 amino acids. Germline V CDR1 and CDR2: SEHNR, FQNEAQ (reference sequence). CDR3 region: CAHSGGWADTQYF. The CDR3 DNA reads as TGTGCCCATTCCGGGGGCTGGGCAGATACGCAGTATTTT.

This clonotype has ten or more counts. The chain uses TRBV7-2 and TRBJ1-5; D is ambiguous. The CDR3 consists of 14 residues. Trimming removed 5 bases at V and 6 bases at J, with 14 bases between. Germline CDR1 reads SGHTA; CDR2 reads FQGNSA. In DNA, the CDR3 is TGTGCCAGCAGCACACCCCTATACGGTCAGCCCCAGCATTTT. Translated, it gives CASSTPLYGQPQHF.

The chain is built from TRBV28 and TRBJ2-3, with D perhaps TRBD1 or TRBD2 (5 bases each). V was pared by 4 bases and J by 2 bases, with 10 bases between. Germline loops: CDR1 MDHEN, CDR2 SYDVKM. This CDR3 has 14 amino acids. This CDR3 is CASSSPGHTDTQYF. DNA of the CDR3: TGTGCCAGCAGTTCCCCGGGGCACACAGATACGCAGTATTTT.

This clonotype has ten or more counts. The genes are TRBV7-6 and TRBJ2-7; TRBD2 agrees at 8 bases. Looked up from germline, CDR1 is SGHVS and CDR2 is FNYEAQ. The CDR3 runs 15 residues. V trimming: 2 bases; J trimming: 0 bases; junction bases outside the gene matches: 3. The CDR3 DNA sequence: TGTGCCAGCAGCTTATCTAGCGGGTACTCCTACGAGCAGTACTTC. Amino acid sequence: CASSLSSGYSYEQYF.

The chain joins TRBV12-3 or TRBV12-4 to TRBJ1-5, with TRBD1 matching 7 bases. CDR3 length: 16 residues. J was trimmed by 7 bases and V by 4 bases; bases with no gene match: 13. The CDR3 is CASSSVTGVGWQPQHF. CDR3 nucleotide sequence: TGTGCCAGCAGTTCCGTCACAGGGGTTGGGTGGCAGCCCCAGCATTTT.

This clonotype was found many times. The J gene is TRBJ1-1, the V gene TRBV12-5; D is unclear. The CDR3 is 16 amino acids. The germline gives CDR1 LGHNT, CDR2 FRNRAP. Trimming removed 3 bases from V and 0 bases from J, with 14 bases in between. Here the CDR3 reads CASGFISDQVNTEAFF. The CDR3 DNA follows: TGTGCTAGTGGTTTTATATCAGACCAGGTGAACACTGAAGCTTTCTTT.

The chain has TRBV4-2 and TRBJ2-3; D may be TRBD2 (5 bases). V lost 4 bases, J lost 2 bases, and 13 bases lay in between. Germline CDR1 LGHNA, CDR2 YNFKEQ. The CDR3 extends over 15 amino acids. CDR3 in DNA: TGTGCCAGCAGCCGCTTAGCTAGCTCCACAGATACGCAGTATTTT. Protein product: CASSRLASSTDTQYF.